A selection of T cell receptor beta chains follows, all from one sample in a study of T cell repertoires in cytomegalovirus infection. TCRdb fed the reads into MiXCR, producing one record per CDR3 protein. The sample consists of 630,000 or so distinct CDR3 sequences, approximately 25% of them appearing once. The sample consisted of CD8+ T cells from PBMCs. The origin of the receptors is a human donor in good health (CMV status not recorded). Some clones in this sample may be carry-over from other donors' samples. Each CDR3 is given with its conserved first and last residue. Fields, in order: V gene, clone size, J gene, D gene, CDR3 DNA, CDR3 protein. A D gene is named only where the DNA matches it firmly. Only some rows state a clone size, as once, few, many or a class for expanded clones.

TRBV7-9	NA	TRBJ2-6	NA	TGTGCCAGCAGCTTAATGGCCCTCTCTGGGGCCAACGTCCTGACTTTC	CASSLMALSGANVLTF
TRBV29-1	NA	TRBJ2-6	NA	TGCAGCGTACGGATCCCGGGGCCTCCTCTCTCTGGGGCCAACGTCCTGACTTTC	CSVRIPGPPLSGANVLTF
TRBV12-3/TRBV12-4	once	TRBJ1-4	TRBD1	TGTGCCAGCAGTACTAACAGGGGGCGATGGGAAAAACTGTTTTTT	CASSTNRGRWEKLFF
TRBV29-1	NA	TRBJ1-1	NA	TGCAGCGGCCTAGGGTCGGACACTGAAGCTTTCTTT	CSGLGSDTEAFF
TRBV7-2	many	TRBJ1-2	TRBD1	TGTGCCAGCAGCCCCTGGACAGGGAAAAATTCTAACTATGGCTACACCTTC	CASSPWTGKNSNYGYTF
TRBV14	NA	TRBJ2-1	NA	TGTGCCAGCAGCCAGATCTCCGGGACACCTGAGCAGTTCTTC	CASSQISGTPEQFF
TRBV6-2/TRBV6-3	NA	TRBJ2-1	NA	TGTGCCAGCAGTTACAGGAACGGTGAGCAGTTCTTC	CASSYRNGEQFF
TRBV12-3/TRBV12-4	NA	TRBJ1-2	NA	TGTGCCAGCAGCGTTACAGTCGCCTATGGCTACACCTTC	CASSVTVAYGYTF
TRBV9	few	TRBJ1-2	NA	TGTGCCAGCAGCGTAAATGGGGCAGGGAAGGAACAGAGGTATGGCTACACCTTC	CASSVNGAGKEQRYGYTF
TRBV19	NA	TRBJ1-5	NA	TGTGCCAGTAGTTATACCCATGGTGACAATCAGCCCCAGCATTTT	CASSYTHGDNQPQHF
TRBV5-5	few	TRBJ2-1	NA	TGTGCCAGCAGCCCTGGGCCGGATGGGGATGAGCAGTTCTTC	CASSPGPDGDEQFF
TRBV7-9	many	TRBJ2-6	TRBD1	TGTGCCAGCAGCCCCCGTAGGACAGGGGGAAGCTCTGGGGCCAACGTCCTGACTTTC	CASSPRRTGGSSGANVLTF
TRBV7-9	NA	TRBJ1-5	TRBD1	TGTGCCAGCAGCGTAGAGGACCGACAGGGGGCTAATCAGCCCCAGCATTTT	CASSVEDRQGANQPQHF
TRBV12-5	NA	TRBJ2-5	NA	TGTGCTAGTGGTTTTTATACAGGGCGACGCGGAGAGACCCAGTACTTC	CASGFYTGRRGETQYF
TRBV10-2	many	TRBJ1-1	TRBD1	TGCGCCAGCAGTGAGTCGTTGGGACAGCTCATGAACACTGAAGCTTTCTTT	CASSESLGQLMNTEAFF
TRBV7-6	many	TRBJ2-3	TRBD2	TGTGCCAGCAGTTTTACCCCGGGACTAGCAACAGATACGCAGTATTTT	CASSFTPGLATDTQYF
TRBV20-1	NA	TRBJ1-1	NA	TGCAGTGCTAGAGACAGGGGAGATCGCCAAGCTTTCTTT	CSARDRGDRQAFF
TRBV6-5	many	TRBJ2-2	NA	TGTGCCAGCAGTTACCGGGGACGGCTAATTAACACCGGGGAGCTGTTTTTT	CASSYRGRLINTGELFF
TRBV11-2	many	TRBJ2-7	NA	TGTGCCAGCAGCACCGGGACGGCGGTGGATCTATACGAGCAGTACTTC	CASSTGTAVDLYEQYF
TRBV20-1	few	TRBJ2-1	TRBD1	TGCAGTGCTAGAGACCGGGACAGGGGCCACAATGAGCAGTTCTTC	CSARDRDRGHNEQFF
TRBV28	few	TRBJ2-5	NA	TGTGCCAGCAGTTTATCGGCTAGCGTGTGGGAGACCCAGTACTTC	CASSLSASVWETQYF
TRBV7-8	many	TRBJ2-3	NA	TGTGCCAGCAGCTTGACCCCGACAGTGTCAGGCACAGATACGCAGTATTTT	CASSLTPTVSGTDTQYF
TRBV19	once	TRBJ1-1	TRBD1	TGTGCCAGTAGTAGAACCCGCCGGGACAGGGGCCACACTGAAGCTTTCTTT	CASSRTRRDRGHTEAFF
TRBV15	NA	TRBJ2-2	NA	TGTGCCACCAGCCCTCCGGGCACCGGGGAGCTGTTTTTT	CATSPPGTGELFF
TRBV19	NA	TRBJ1-4	NA	TGTGCCAGTAGTCAGAAGACAACTAATGAAAAACTGTTTTTT	CASSQKTTNEKLFF
TRBV12-3/TRBV12-4	NA	TRBJ1-1	NA	TGTGCCAGCAGTTTAGTATCTAGGACGGAGGCTGAAGCTTTCTTT	CASSLVSRTEAEAFF
TRBV7-2	NA	TRBJ1-5	NA	TGTGCCAGCAGCTTATTAGGGGACGCCAGCAATCAGCCCCAGCATTTT	CASSLLGDASNQPQHF
TRBV7-9	many	TRBJ2-5	TRBD1	TGTGCCAGCAGCAACCGGGACAGGGGGCAAGAGACCCAGTACTTC	CASSNRDRGQETQYF
TRBV25-1	NA	TRBJ2-5	NA	TGTGCCAGCAGTCTGGACGAAACAACAGAGACCCAGTACTTC	CASSLDETTETQYF
TRBV29-1	NA	TRBJ1-2	TRBD1	TGCAGCGTTATGGGACAGCTCTATGGCTACACCTTC	CSVMGQLYGYTF
TRBV4-2	few	TRBJ2-1	NA	TGTGCCAGCACCAAGGACTACTCCTACAATGAGCAGTTCTTC	CASTKDYSYNEQFF
TRBV20-1	NA	TRBJ1-3	NA	TGCAGTGCTAGGGGTCCGCAGGCGGGAAACACCATATATTTT	CSARGPQAGNTIYF
TRBV11-2	NA	TRBJ2-5	NA	TGTGTCAGCAGCTTGGAGACCCAGTACTTC	CVSSLETQYF
TRBV29-1	NA	TRBJ2-1	NA	TGCAGCGTGCACCAAAGGGGCCCCGCCGAGGAGCAGTTCTTC	CSVHQRGPAEEQFF
TRBV7-9	NA	TRBJ2-1	NA	TGTGCCAGCAGCCCCCGGGTTTTCGGGTTCTTC	CASSPRVFGFF
TRBV4-1	NA	TRBJ1-5	NA	TGCGCCAGCAGCCAAAGCCCCAATCAGCCCCAGCATTTT	CASSQSPNQPQHF
TRBV13	few	TRBJ2-3	NA	TGTGCCAGCAGCCCGACAGATCCAGATACGCAGTATTTT	CASSPTDPDTQYF
TRBV7-6	NA	TRBJ2-5	TRBD1	TGTGCCAGCGGGGGACAGCAAGAGACCCAGTACTTC	CASGGQQETQYF
TRBV7-9	many	TRBJ1-1	TRBD1	TGTGCCAGCAGCTTAGTTCAGGGGGACACTGAAGCTTTCTTT	CASSLVQGDTEAFF
TRBV7-9	NA	TRBJ1-2	NA	TGTGCCAGCAGCTCAAACGGGCGCTCCTATGGTTACACCTTC	CASSSNGRSYGYTF
TRBV7-9	few	TRBJ1-1	NA	TGTGCCAGCAGCGCGATCACAGGGCCGAGCACTGAAGCTTTCTTT	CASSAITGPSTEAFF
TRBV20-1	NA	TRBJ2-2	NA	TGCAGTGCTAGTCCCTGGGGACGAACCGGGGAGCTGTTTTTT	CSASPWGRTGELFF
TRBV6-8	NA	TRBJ2-1	TRBD1	TGTGCCAGCAGTTTACCCCAGACAGGGAGCTCCTACAATGAGCAGTTCTTC	CASSLPQTGSSYNEQFF
TRBV7-9	NA	TRBJ1-1	NA	TGTGCCAACACCCCCGGAAACACTGAAGCTTTCTTT	CANTPGNTEAFF
TRBV6-5	NA	TRBJ2-3	NA	TGTGCCAGCAGTTACGGTCTGGGGGCGCGCTCAGATACGCAGTATTTT	CASSYGLGARSDTQYF
TRBV29-1	many	TRBJ2-2	NA	TGCAGCGTCTTTTCCGGGGGTAACACCGGGGAGCTGTTTTTT	CSVFSGGNTGELFF
TRBV6-2/TRBV6-3	NA	TRBJ1-5	NA	TGTGCCAGCAGTTACTCGATCACAGCCAGCAATCAGCCCCAGCATTTT	CASSYSITASNQPQHF
TRBV6-5	few	TRBJ2-7	NA	TGTGCCAGCGGAGGTCCACTCTACGAGCAGTACTTC	CASGGPLYEQYF
TRBV7-2	many	TRBJ1-2	TRBD1	TGTGCCAGCAGACCTCCAGACAGGGGCGCTTATGGCTACACCTTC	CASRPPDRGAYGYTF
TRBV7-9	few	TRBJ2-2	NA	TGTGCCAGCAGCTTACCCGGACGGCACCGGGAGCTGTTTTTT	CASSLPGRHRELFF
TRBV2	few	TRBJ2-1	TRBD2	TGTGCCAGCATCGGTGTTAGCGGGGGCCCGAGCTCCTACAATGAGCAGTTCTTC	CASIGVSGGPSSYNEQFF
TRBV7-2	many	TRBJ2-3	NA	TGTGCCAGCAGCTTAGTAGTGAGCACAGATACGCAGTATTTT	CASSLVVSTDTQYF
TRBV6-2/TRBV6-3	NA	TRBJ2-4	NA	TGTGCCAGCAGTTACTCTCTCGGGGGCATTCAGTACTTC	CASSYSLGGIQYF